This TCR beta chain appears in the sequencing data of a study of blood T cell repertoires in COVID-19. Study-wide context: Specimens from acute and convalescent COVID-19 originated in the United States, Italy and Spain. T cells, B-cell-depleted T cells, or PBMCs supplied cDNA or gDNA.

Original processing notes: Estimation of nucleated cell counts relied on the amplification of reference gene primers. Sequenced by immunoSEQ multiplex PCR; TCRdb stores in-frame clones only, minus some. Clonal size and the V and J genes are those of that table, whereas D and trimming came from the DNA. The repertoire holds around 140,000 clones, around 88% seen once, with around 28% in the top ten. The clonotype originates from a human donor in a cohort sampled during active COVID-19. Sequenced input: peripheral blood.

As DNA, the CDR3 is TGTGCCATCAGTGACAGGGGGATGGGTCAGCCCCAGCATTTT. It translates to CAISDRGMGQPQHF. The chain recombines TRBV10-3 with TRBJ1-5; 7 bases are shared with TRBD1. Germline V gene sequence: CDR1 ENHRY, CDR2 SYGVKD. The CDR3 runs 14 residues. Trimming cost V 3 bases and J 6 bases; bases outside gene matches: 5.